This T cell receptor (beta chain) was sequenced for a study of blood T cell repertoires in COVID-19 (TCRdb year 2020). Regarding the study in general: The collaborator samples originated in the United States, Italy and Spain and spanned the acute and convalescent phases of COVID-19. The dataset comprised deeply sampled blood TCRbeta repertoires from subjects exposed to, actively infected with, or recovered from COVID-19. A freely available public database, intended as a resource for researchers studying the immune response to SARS-CoV-2, is where the repertoires were released. The material from the prospective study consisted of cDNA or gDNA derived from T cells, B-cell-depleted T cells, or PBMCs. A de-identified subject ID, COVID-19 status, age in years and sex were almost always included in the sample metadata. The samples were drawn from the first 160 participants of the ongoing ImmuneRACE study and from 950 to 1,500 subjects provided by 6 global collaborators. Where HLA class I and class II types were available, the types were taken from metadata supplied by the sample provider, not from assay-based typing.

TCRbeta CDR3 regions were amplified from genomic DNA using the immunoSEQ Assay, a bias-controlled multiplex PCR. The study's own analysis went as follows. The number of nucleated cells in each sample was estimated from the amplification of reference gene primers within the assay. Sequence reads were collapsed and filtered to measure the absolute abundance of every unique TCRbeta CDR3 rearrangement. Productive Simpson clonality was computed per sample as the square root of Simpson's diversity index over productive rearrangements. This immuneACCESS table, as held by TCRdb, lists in-frame sequences with V and J called but not all clones. Of the missing ones, under half trace to an unresolved V gene in checked studies; the others have no known cause. V and J calls plus clone size are reproduced from that table; the DNA served to infer D and trimming. Here the sample has 80,000 to 95,000 clones; over 80% occur a single time. The ten largest account for 30% to 35% of the sample.

The collaborating institutions used their own protocols to collect whole blood in K2EDTA tubes. For TCRbeta analysis, collaborators shipped samples as frozen whole blood, isolated PBMCs, or DNA extracted from either of those sample types. Concerning this clone: Its antigen remains unidentified. Base-call qualities are not available, and no considerably larger clone is one nucleotide away.

Looking up the germline V gene yields CDR1 MNHEY and CDR2 SVGEGT. The CDR3 holds 13 amino acids from the cysteine to the phenylalanine. CDR3 DNA only is kept here, 39 bases in frame from base 1. Germline trimming amounts to 2 bases on V and 7 bases on J, with 2 as the count of junction bases outside the gene matches. Results the study describes overall, beyond this receptor: The amount of clinical and demographic metadata varied by source and participant and was provided uncurated.

The specimen was peripheral blood. This sequence originates from a woman aged 80 or older with active or convalescent COVID-19. The rearranged segments are TRBV6-2 or TRBV6-3 and TRBJ2-1; a stretch of 7 junction bases matches TRBD2. Read as DNA, the sequence is TGTGCCAGCAGTTACGGGGGACTAAATGAGCAGTTCTTC. Its product reads: CASSYGGLNEQFF.